These 9 T cell receptor beta chains were all obtained from the same sample, sequenced in a study of shared clonotypes between healthy human individuals. Assay used: immunoSEQ multiplex PCR; TCRdb lists only in-frame clones, some missing. This sample yields fewer than 850,000 clones, of which 72% are seen a single time; under 2% belongs to the top ten. The material sequenced was memory CD4+ T cells sorted from blood. Subset indicated: CD45RA-negative fraction. These receptors all stem from a woman aged 25 to 39 in good health.

In this sample, this clone turned up once. The chain is built from TRBV25-1 and TRBJ1-1; the D gene is possibly TRBD1 (6 bases). Trimming pared 7 bases from V and 5 bases from J, leaving 20 bases between. The CDR3 is 15 amino acids. Germline V gene lookup returns CDR1 MGHDK and CDR2 SYGVNS. DNA of the CDR3: TGTGCCAGCACCAGGGGCGGGGTGGTGGGAACTGAAGCTTTCTTT. Translated: CASTRGGVVGTEAFF.

The V gene is TRBV20-1, the J gene TRBJ2-4, with a possible D match to TRBD1 (6 bases). Germline V CDR1 and CDR2: DFQATT, SNEGSKA (reference sequence). The CDR3 length is 11 residues. Trimming left V 6 bases short and J 7 bases short, with 10 bases between. CDR3 loop: CSAQGWNIQYF. In nucleotides, the CDR3 is TGCAGTGCCCAGGGGTGGAACATTCAGTACTTC.

In this sample, this clone turned up many times. The chain couples TRBV19 to TRBJ2-3; either TRBD1 or TRBD2 may fit D (5 bases each). V lost 7 bases to trimming and J lost 0 bases, with 14 bases between them. Germline CDR1 is LNHDA and CDR2 is SQIVND (reference sequence). This CDR3 contains 15 residues. DNA of the CDR3: TGTGCCAGTACCCCCTTTGGGACGAGCACAGATACGCAGTATTTT. This codes for CASTPFGTSTDTQYF. Supplemented by reference TRBV19 and TRBJ2-3, the full variable domain reads DGGITQSPKYLFRKEGQNVTLSCEQNLNHDAMYWYRQDPGQGLRLIYYSQIVNDFQKGDIAEGYSVSREKKESFPLTVTSAQKNPTAFYLCASTPFGTSTDTQYFGPGTRLTVL.

Here the CDR3 DNA reads TGTGCCAGTAGTGTACTCCCTAGCTCCTACAATGAGCAGTTCTTC. Translating gives CASSVLPSSYNEQFF. The V gene is TRBV19, the J gene TRBJ2-1; D gene uncertain. Germline V gene sequence: CDR1 LNHDA, CDR2 SQIVND (reference sequence). The CDR3 contains 15 residues. Trimming took off 5 bases at V and 0 bases at J, with 11 bases between the two ends.

This chain links TRBV5-1 with TRBJ2-7; no firm D call. This CDR3 has 15 amino acids. V lost 2 bases to trimming and J lost 3 bases, with 15 bases between them. Germline assignment: CDR1 SGHRS and CDR2 YFSETQ. CDR3 loop: CASSFTRSSGYEQYF. The CDR3 coding sequence is TGCGCCAGCAGCTTTACCAGGAGTTCTGGCTACGAGCAGTACTTC.

This rearrangement joins TRBV29-1 to TRBJ2-2, with D perhaps matching TRBD2 (6 bases). Trimming stripped 4 bases from V and 7 bases from J, with 13 bases between. The germline V gene encodes CDR1 SQVTM and CDR2 ANQGSEA. CDR3 length equals 13 residues. The CDR3 region is CSVGQQGGGELFF. The DNA of the CDR3 is TGCAGCGTTGGCCAGCAGGGAGGCGGGGAGCTGTTTTTT.

V is TRBV28 and J is TRBJ2-3; TRBD2 matches 9 bases. The V gene's germline CDR1 is MDHEN and CDR2 SYDVKM. V trimming: 3 bases; J trimming: 1 base; junction bases outside the gene matches: 8. The CDR3 is made up of 17 amino acids. The CDR3 sequence is CASSFGGRGRGTDTQYF. CDR3 nucleotides: TGTGCCAGCAGTTTCGGCGGGCGCGGGAGGGGCACAGATACGCAGTATTTT.

This chain links TRBV28 with TRBJ2-3, with D maybe TRBD1 (5 bases). The CDR3 has 15 amino acids. In germline, CDR1 is MDHEN, CDR2 SYDVKM. V was shortened by 4 bases and J by 1 base, with 12 bases between the two germline ends. DNA for the CDR3: TGTGCCAGCAGTTCCATAGCCAGGGGCACAGATACGCAGTATTTT. Encoded protein: CASSSIARGTDTQYF.

The chain has TRBV19 and TRBJ2-7; D ambiguous. The germline gives CDR1 LNHDA, CDR2 SQIVND (reference sequence). Trimming removed 3 bases at V and 3 bases at J, with 15 bases between. The CDR3 loop spans 15 amino acids. In nucleotides, the CDR3 is TGTGCCAGTAGTATTAAGCTTGGCAGCCACTACGAGCAGTACTTC. Translation: CASSIKLGSHYEQYF.